Given below is one TCR beta chain in context. Its antigen remains unidentified. The sample comes from a study of post-analysis software for immune sequencing data. Whole-study context: As for disease course, relapsing-remitting, secondary progressive and progressive-relapsing multiple sclerosis were all included.

Study-level results: A significant reduction in normalized Chao1 diversity was observed in multiple sclerosis patients versus controls. The F measure placed samples prepared in the same batch into strongly shared clusters. In patients, about 5 TRBV segments were more frequent than in controls, with TRBV5-6, TRBV5-1 and TRBV20-1 among them.

Germline V lookup: CDR1 DFQATT, CDR2 SNEGSKA (reference sequence). The CDR3 length is 12 residues. TCR beta cDNA libraries had unique molecular identifiers. Once about 0.85 to 10 million T cells were used, hundreds of thousands of cDNA molecules resulted. Each CDR3 protein is one row after TCRdb ran MiXCR on the PCR reads. The top ten hold just under 5% of the sample, which has roughly 800,000 distinct CDR3 sequences, 40% to 55% seen once. The genes are TRBV20-1 and TRBJ2-4; D is perhaps TRBD1 (5 bases). The DNA end is a closer match to TRBJ2-7, so the J assignment may be wrong. Sample: blood. The sequence was collected from a girl aged 10 to 17 with multiple sclerosis. CDR3 sequence: CSASDRAYEQYF. Written as DNA, the CDR3 is TGCAGTGCTTCAGACAGAGCCTACGAGCAGTACTTC.